This T cell receptor beta chain was retrieved from a study of blood T cell repertoires in COVID-19. In the study overall: The United States, Italy and Spain were the sources of the acute and convalescent COVID-19 samples. The cDNA or gDNA used as material had been derived from T cells, B-cell-depleted T cells, or PBMCs.

Sequencing was performed with immunoSEQ multiplex PCR; in TCRdb, only in-frame clones are kept and a portion is missing. This table holds 150,000 to 200,000 clones, roughly 93% found once. The CDR3 has 15 amino acids. Germline V CDR1 and CDR2: SGHRS, YFSETQ. The ends were cut back, 0 bases at V and 2 bases at J, with 12 bases in the middle. J is TRBJ2-7 and V is TRBV5-1; tentatively, D is TRBD2 (6 bases). The sequenced sample consisted of peripheral blood. This clonotype was sampled from a young man with COVID-19, enrolled during active disease. CDR3 amino acids: CASSLGAGGPYEQYF. The CDR3 DNA follows: TGCGCCAGCAGCTTGGGAGCGGGTGGCCCCTACGAGCAGTACTTC.